This T cell receptor beta chain was profiled in a study of sequential checkpoint blockade in melanoma. The wider study: First-line arms were nivolumab then ipilimumab, or the reverse, randomized 1:1.

Treatment here: randomized to nivolumab then ipilimumab (arm A) or the reverse (arm B). No patient had prior DNA-damaging chemotherapy. TCRdb keeps only in-frame clones here, not all; method: immunoSEQ multiplex PCR. The data contain several thousand clones, around 80% of them singletons. The CDR3 contains 15 residues. The germline gives CDR1 LGHNA, CDR2 YNFKEQ. Deletions cut 4 bases from V and 0 bases from J, with 10 bases between. The V gene is TRBV4-2, the J gene TRBJ1-5, with D unclear. Sample: CD8+ T cells sorted from blood (inferred from file names), taken from a patient given nivolumab and ipilimumab in sequence. This receptor was taken from a human donor with melanoma. This CDR3 reads CASSRTAGSNQPQHF. DNA of the CDR3: TGTGCCAGCAGCCGAACCGCAGGTAGCAATCAGCCCCAGCATTTT.